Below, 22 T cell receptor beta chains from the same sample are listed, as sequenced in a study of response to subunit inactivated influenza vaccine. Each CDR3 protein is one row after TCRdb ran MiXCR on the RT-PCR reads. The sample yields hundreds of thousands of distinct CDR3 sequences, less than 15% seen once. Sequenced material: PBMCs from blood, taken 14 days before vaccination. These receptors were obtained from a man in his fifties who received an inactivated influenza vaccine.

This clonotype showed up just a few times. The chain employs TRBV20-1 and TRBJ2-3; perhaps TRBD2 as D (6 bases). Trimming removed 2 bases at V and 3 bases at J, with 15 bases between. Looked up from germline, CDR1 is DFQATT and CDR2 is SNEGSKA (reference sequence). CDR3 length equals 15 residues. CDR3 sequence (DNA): TGCAGTGCTAGAAGCCCGGCGGGGATTACAGATACGCAGTATTTT. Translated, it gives CSARSPAGITDTQYF.

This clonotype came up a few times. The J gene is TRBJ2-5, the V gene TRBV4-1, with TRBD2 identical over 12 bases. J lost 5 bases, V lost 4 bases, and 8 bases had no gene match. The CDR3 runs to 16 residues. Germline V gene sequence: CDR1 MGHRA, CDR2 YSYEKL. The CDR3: CASSPPGLAGFETQYF. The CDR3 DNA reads TGCGCCAGCAGCCCCCCCGGACTAGCGGGGTTTGAGACCCAGTACTTC.

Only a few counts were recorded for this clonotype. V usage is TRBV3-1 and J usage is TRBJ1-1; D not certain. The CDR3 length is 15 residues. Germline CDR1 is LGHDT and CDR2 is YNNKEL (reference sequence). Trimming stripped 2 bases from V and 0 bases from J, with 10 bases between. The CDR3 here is CASSQFSQLNTEAFF. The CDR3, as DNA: TGTGCCAGCAGCCAATTTAGCCAGCTGAACACTGAAGCTTTCTTT.

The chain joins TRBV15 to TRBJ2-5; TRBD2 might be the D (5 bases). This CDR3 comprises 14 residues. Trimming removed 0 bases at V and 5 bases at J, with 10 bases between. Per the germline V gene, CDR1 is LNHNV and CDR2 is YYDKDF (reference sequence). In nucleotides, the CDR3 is TGTGCCACCAGCAGAGAGCGAGGGATTGAGACCCAGTACTTC. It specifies CATSRERGIETQYF. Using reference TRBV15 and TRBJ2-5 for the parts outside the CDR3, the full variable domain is DAMVIQNPRYQVTQFGKPVTLSCSQTLNHNVMYWYQQKSSQAPKLLFHYYDKDFNNEADTPDNFQSRRPNTSFCFLDIRSPGLGDTAMYLCATSRERGIETQYFGPGTRLLVL.

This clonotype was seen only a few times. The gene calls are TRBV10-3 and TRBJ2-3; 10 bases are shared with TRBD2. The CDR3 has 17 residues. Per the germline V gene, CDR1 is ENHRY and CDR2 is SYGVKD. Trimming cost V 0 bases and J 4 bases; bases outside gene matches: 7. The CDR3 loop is CAISESSGRSNADTQYF. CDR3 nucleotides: TGTGCCATCAGTGAGTCTAGCGGGAGGAGTAACGCAGATACGCAGTATTTT.

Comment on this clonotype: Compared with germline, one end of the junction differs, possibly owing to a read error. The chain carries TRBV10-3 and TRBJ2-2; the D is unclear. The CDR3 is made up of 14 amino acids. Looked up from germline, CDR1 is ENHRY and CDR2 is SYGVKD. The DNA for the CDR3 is TGTGCCATCGGCCCTGGGTCGGTCACCTGGGAGCTGTTTTTT. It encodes CAIGPGSVTWELFF.

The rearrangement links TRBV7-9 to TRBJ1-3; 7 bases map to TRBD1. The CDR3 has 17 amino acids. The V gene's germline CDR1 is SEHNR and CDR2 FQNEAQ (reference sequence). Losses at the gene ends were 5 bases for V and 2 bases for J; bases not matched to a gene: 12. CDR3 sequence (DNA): TGTGCCAGCAGCCCGTGGGGACAGTTATTCGCTGGAAACACCATATATTTT. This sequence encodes CASSPWGQLFAGNTIYF.

CDR3 DNA: TGTGCCAGCAGTATAACTAGACAGGGCACCTACAATGAGCAGTTCTTC. It yields the protein CASSITRQGTYNEQFF. The genes are TRBV6-5 and TRBJ2-1; 7 bases fit TRBD1. Germline assignment: CDR1 MNHEY and CDR2 SVGAGI. The CDR3 extends over 16 amino acids. With 5 bases clipped from V and 2 bases from J, the junction kept 9 bases outside the gene matches.

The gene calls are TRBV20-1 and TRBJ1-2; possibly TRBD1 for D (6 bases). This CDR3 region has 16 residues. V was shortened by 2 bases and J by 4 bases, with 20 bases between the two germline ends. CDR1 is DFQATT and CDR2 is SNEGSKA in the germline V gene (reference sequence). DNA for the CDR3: TGCAGTGCTAGATCCCTTATGGACAGTTTTGTCTATGGCTACACCTTC. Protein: CSARSLMDSFVYGYTF.

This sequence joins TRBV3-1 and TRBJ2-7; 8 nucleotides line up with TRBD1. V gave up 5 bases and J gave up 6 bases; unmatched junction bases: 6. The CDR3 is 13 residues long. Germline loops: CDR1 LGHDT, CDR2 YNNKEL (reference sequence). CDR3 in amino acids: CASSFGQGPEQYF. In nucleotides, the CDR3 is TGTGCCAGCAGCTTCGGACAGGGTCCCGAGCAGTACTTC.

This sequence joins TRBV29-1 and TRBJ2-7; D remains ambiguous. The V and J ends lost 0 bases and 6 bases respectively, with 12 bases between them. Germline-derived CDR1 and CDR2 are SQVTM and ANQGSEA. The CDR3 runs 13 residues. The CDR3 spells CSVEEAWRGEQYF. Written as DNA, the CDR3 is TGCAGCGTTGAAGAAGCTTGGAGAGGCGAGCAGTACTTC.

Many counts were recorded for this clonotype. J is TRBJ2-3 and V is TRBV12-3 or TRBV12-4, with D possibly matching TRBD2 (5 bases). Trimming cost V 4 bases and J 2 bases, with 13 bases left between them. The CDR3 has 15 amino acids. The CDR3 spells CASSSGGSNTDTQYF. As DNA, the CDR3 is TGTGCCAGCAGTTCCGGAGGTAGCAACACAGATACGCAGTATTTT.

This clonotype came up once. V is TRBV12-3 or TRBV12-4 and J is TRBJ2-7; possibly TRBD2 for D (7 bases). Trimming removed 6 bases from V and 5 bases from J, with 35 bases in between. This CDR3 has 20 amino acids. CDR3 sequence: CASSRRAMQGFGGSGHEQYF. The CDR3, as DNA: TGTGCCAGCAGCCGCCGAGCGATGCAGGGGTTTGGCGGGAGCGGCCACGAGCAGTACTTC.

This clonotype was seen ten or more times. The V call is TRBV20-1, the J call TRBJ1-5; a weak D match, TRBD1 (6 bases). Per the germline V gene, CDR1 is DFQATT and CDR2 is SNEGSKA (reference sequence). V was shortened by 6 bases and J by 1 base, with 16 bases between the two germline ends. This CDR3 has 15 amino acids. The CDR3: CSAISGARSNQPQHF. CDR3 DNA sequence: TGCAGTGCAATATCAGGGGCCAGGAGCAATCAGCCCCAGCATTTT.

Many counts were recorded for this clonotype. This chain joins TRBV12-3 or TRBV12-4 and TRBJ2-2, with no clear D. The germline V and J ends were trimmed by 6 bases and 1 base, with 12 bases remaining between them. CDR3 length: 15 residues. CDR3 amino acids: CASSSITLNTGELFF. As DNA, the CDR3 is TGTGCCAGCAGCAGCATTACACTGAACACCGGGGAGCTGTTTTTT.

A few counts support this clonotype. The CDR3 sequence: CASSFRGPGELFF. CDR3 in DNA: TGTGCCAGCAGTTTCAGGGGGCCCGGGGAGCTGTTTTTT. The chain is built from TRBV27 and TRBJ2-2, with 8 bases fitting TRBD1. V trimming: 3 bases; J trimming: 6 bases; junction bases outside the gene matches: 0. The CDR3 loop spans 13 amino acids. Germline V gene sequence: CDR1 MNHEY, CDR2 SMNVEV (reference sequence).

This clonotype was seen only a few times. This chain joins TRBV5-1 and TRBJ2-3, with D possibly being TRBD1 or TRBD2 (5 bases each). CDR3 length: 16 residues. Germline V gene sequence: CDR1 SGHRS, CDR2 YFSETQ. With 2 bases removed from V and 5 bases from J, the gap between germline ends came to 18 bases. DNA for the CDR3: TGCGCCAGCAGCTTTGAGGGGAAAGGGTGGGAAGATACGCAGTATTTT. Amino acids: CASSFEGKGWEDTQYF.

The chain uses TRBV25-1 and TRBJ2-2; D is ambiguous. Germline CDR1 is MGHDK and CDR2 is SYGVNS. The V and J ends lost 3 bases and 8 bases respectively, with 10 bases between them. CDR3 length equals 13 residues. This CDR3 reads CASSEQFRGELFF. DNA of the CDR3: TGTGCCAGCAGTGAGCAGTTCCGGGGGGAGCTGTTTTTT.

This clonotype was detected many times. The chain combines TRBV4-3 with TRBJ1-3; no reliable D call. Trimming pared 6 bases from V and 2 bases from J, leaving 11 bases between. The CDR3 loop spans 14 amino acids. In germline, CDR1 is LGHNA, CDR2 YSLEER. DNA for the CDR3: TGCGCCAGCAGGGAAGTGAGGGCTGGAAACACCATATATTTT. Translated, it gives CASREVRAGNTIYF.

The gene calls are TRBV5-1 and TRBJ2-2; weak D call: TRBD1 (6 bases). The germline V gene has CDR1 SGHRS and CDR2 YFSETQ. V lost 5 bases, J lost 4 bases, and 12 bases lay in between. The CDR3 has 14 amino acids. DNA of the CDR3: TGCGCCAGCAGACTAGAAGGGGGCACCGGGGAGCTGTTTTTT. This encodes CASRLEGGTGELFF.

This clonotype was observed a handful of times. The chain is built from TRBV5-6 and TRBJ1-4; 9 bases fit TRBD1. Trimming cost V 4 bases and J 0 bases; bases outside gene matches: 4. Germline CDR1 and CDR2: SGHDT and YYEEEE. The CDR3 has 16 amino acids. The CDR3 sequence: CASSPWTGATNEKLFF. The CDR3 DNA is TGTGCCAGCAGCCCCTGGACAGGGGCAACTAATGAAAAACTGTTTTTT.

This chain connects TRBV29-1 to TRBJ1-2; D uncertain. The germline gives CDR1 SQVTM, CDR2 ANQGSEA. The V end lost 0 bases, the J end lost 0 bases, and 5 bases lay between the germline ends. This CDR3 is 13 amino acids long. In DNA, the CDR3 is TGCAGCGTTGAAGAATCAGCTAACTATGGCTACACCTTC. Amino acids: CSVEESANYGYTF.